This TCR beta chain was captured by sequencing in a study of glioma-infiltrating T cells after dendritic cell vaccination. On the study more broadly: Between 2003 and 2012, patients got autologous tumor lysate-pulsed dendritic cell vaccines.

The CDR3 runs to 15 residues. The ends lost 6 bases at V and 4 bases at J; junction bases unmatched: 8. Germline CDR1 reads MDHEN; CDR2 reads SYDVKM. Profiled with immunoSEQ multiplex PCR; TCRdb holds only in-frame clones, not every one. The sample has about 100,000 clones, approximately 81% seen once. Only patients with spare fresh-frozen tumor and over two years of follow-up were included. Isocitrate dehydrogenase mutation was absent in all glioblastoma patients. The sample holds one count of this clone. This receptor was taken from a human donor with glioblastoma. The sample was blood, taken before dendritic cell vaccination. The chain has TRBV28 and TRBJ2-7; 11 positions match TRBD2. The CDR3 bases are TGTGCCAGCAGCCTAACTAGCGGGAGTAGGTACGAGCAGTACTTC. Amino acid sequence: CASSLTSGSRYEQYF.